The T cell receptor beta chain under discussion was sequenced for a study of blood T cell repertoires in COVID-19. Clones were sequenced by immunoSEQ multiplex PCR, and TCRdb holds only the in-frame ones, with some missing. The sample lists about 430,000 clones, around nine tenths occurring once. CDR1 and CDR2 from the germline V gene are DFQATT and SNEGSKA (reference sequence). The CDR3 contains 11 residues. Trimming removed 5 bases from V and 6 bases from J; junction bases left unmatched: 4. Across 20 to 25 US areas, participants ranged in age from roughly 18 to 95 years. Before they entered the study, exposed participants had met a COVID-19 case within 2 weeks.

The genes are TRBV20-1 and TRBJ2-7; TRBD1 matches 7 bases. The receptor's source is a woman between 18 and 30 years old who had been exposed to COVID-19. The sequenced material came from PBMCs or T cells enriched from blood (not recorded which). In nucleotides, the CDR3 is TGCAGTGCTTACCGGGACAGCGAGCAGTACTTC. Translating it yields CSAYRDSEQYF.